The T cell receptor delta chain described here comes from a study of Vδ1+ human thymocytes. The template was reverse-transcribed extracted RNA. The CDR3 regions were amplified by multiplex PCR from V-gene primers to a constant-region primer. TCRdb re-analyzed the multiplex PCR reads via CATT. Of 80,000 or so delta-chain clones listed, about 35% are singletons. Study observations and caveats: TRG sequences recurred across donors, whereas TRD sequences stayed essentially private. Bulk data may be misread because of unexpected Vdelta2 sequences. In the thymus, TRG and TRD repertoires looked highly polyclonal with Gaussian CDR3 lengths.

V lost 2 bases and J lost 0; bases outside the gene matches: 28. Germline V gives CDR1 TSWWSYY, CDR2 QGS. The length of the CDR3 is 24 residues. As for this clone: Its antigen remains unknown. The identical CDR3 is also encoded by other nucleotide sequences in the sample.

The genes are TRDV1 and TRDJ1; 9 nucleotides align to TRDD3. The clonotype originates from a boy in the first two years of life who had congenital heart surgery. Source material: Vdelta1+ gamma-delta thymocytes from the thymus. Subset in this sample: FACS-sorted CD3+ TCRalphabeta- TCRVdelta1+ TCRVdelta2- thymocytes. In DNA, the CDR3 is TGTGCTCTTGGGGAAATACCCTACAGACTGGGGGACCTAACTCTTACGGGGTACACCGATAAACTCATCTTT. Translated, it gives CALGEIPYRLGDLTLTGYTDKLIF.